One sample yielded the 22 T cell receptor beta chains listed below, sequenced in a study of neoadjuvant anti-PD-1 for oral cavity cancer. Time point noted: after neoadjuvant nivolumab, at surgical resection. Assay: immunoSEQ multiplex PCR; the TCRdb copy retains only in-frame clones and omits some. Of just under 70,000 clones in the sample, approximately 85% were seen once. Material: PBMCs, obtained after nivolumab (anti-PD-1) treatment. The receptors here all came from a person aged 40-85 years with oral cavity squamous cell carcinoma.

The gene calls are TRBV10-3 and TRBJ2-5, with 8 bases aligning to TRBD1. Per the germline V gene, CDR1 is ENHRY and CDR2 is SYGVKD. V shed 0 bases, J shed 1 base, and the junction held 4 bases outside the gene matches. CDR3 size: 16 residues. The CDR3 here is CAISESNRGFQETQYF. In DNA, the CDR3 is TGTGCCATCAGTGAGTCTAACAGGGGGTTCCAAGAGACCCAGTACTTC.

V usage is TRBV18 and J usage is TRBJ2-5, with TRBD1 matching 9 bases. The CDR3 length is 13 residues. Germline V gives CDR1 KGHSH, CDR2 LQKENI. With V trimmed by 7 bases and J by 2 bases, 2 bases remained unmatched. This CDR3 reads CASLGTGQETQYF. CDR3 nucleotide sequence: TGTGCCAGCTTAGGGACAGGGCAAGAGACCCAGTACTTC.

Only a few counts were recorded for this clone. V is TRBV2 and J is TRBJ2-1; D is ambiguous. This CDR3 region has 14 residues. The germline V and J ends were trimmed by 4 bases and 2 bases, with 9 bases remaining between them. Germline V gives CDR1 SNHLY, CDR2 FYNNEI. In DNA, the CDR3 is TGTGCCAGCAGTGGCGGCGCCACCTACAATGAGCAGTTCTTC. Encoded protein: CASSGGATYNEQFF.

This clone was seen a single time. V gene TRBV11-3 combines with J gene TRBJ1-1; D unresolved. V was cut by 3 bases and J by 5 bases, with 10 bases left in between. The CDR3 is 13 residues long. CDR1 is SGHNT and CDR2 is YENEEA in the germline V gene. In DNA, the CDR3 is TGTGCCAGCAGCTTTGGTGCGGGGACTGAAGCTTTCTTT. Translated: CASSFGAGTEAFF.

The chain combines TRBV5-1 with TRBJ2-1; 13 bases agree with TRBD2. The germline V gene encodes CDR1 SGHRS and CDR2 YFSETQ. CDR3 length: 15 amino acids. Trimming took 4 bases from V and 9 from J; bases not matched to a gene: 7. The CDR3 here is CASSRGLAGVREQFF. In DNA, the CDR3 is TGCGCCAGCAGCCGCGGACTAGCGGGAGTCCGTGAGCAGTTCTTC.

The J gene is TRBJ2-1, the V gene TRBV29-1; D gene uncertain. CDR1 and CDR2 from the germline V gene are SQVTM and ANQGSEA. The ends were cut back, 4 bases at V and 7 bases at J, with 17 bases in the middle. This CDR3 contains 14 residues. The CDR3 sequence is CSVVGQQRTNEQFF. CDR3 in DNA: TGCAGCGTTGTTGGCCAGCAACGAACGAATGAGCAGTTCTTC.

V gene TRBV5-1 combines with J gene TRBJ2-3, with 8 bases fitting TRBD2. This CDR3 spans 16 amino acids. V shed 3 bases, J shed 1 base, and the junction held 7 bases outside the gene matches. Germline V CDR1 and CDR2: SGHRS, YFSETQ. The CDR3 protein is CASSSALTSGTDTQYF. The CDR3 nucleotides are TGCGCCAGCAGCTCCGCTTTGACTAGCGGCACAGATACGCAGTATTTT.

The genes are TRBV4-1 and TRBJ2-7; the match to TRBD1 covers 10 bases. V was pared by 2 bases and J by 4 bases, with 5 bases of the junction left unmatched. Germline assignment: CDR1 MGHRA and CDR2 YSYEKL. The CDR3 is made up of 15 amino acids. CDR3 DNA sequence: TGCGCCAGCAGCCAATCACCGGGACAGGGGTACGAGCAGTACTTC. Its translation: CASSQSPGQGYEQYF.

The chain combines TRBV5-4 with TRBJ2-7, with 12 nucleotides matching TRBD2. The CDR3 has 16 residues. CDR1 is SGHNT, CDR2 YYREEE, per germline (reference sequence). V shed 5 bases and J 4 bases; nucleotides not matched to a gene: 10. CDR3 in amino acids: CASSDTSGRTGYEQYF. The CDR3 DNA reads TGTGCCAGCAGTGATACTAGCGGGAGGACGGGATACGAGCAGTACTTC.

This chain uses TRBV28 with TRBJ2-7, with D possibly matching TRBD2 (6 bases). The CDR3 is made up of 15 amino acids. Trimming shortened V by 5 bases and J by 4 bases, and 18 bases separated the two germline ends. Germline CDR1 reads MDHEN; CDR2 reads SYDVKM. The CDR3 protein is CASSVITGDRYEQYF. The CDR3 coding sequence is TGTGCCAGCAGTGTCATTACGGGGGACCGTTACGAGCAGTACTTC.

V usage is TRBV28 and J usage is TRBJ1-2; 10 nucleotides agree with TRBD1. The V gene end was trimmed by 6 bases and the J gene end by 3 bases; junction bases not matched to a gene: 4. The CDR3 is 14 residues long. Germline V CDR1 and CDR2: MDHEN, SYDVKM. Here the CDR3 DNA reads TGTGCCAGCAGGACAGGGGGCCTTTACTATGGCTACACCTTC. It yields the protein CASRTGGLYYGYTF.

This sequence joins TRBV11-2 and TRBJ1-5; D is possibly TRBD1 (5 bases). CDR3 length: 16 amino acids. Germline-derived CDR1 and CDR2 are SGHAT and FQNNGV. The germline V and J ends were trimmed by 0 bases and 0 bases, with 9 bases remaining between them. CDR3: CASSLDGAVSNQPQHF. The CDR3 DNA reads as TGTGCCAGCAGCTTAGATGGGGCAGTTAGCAATCAGCCCCAGCATTTT.

DNA for the CDR3: TGTGCCAGCGCTACCACAGGGCGCTATGGCTACACCTTC. It codes for CASATTGRYGYTF. V is TRBV11-1 and J is TRBJ1-2, with D maybe TRBD1 (6 bases). The CDR3 loop spans 13 amino acids. V was pared by 8 bases and J by 4 bases, with 14 bases between. The germline V gene has CDR1 SGHAT and CDR2 FQDESV (reference sequence). Together with reference TRBV11-1 and TRBJ1-2, the CDR3 gives the full variable domain: EAEVAQSPRYKITEKSQAVAFWCDPISGHATLYWYRQILGQGPELLVQFQDESVVDDSQLPKDRFSAERLKGVDSTLKIQPAELGDSAMYLCASATTGRYGYTFGSGTRLTVV.

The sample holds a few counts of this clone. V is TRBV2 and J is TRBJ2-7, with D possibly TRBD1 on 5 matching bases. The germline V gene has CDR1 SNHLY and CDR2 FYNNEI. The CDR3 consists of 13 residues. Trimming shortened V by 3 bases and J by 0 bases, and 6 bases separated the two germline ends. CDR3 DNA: TGTGCCAGCAGTGAGGGGCTCTCCTACGAGCAGTACTTC. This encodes CASSEGLSYEQYF. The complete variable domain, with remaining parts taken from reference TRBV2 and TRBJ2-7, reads EPEVTQTPSHQVTQMGQEVILRCVPISNHLYFYWYRQILGQKVEFLVSFYNNEISEKSEIFDDQFSVERPDGSNFTLKIRSTKLEDSAMYFCASSEGLSYEQYFGPGTRLTVT.

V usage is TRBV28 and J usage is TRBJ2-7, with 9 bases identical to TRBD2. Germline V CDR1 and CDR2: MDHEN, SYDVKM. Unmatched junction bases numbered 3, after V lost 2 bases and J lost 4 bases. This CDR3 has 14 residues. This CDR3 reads CASSLLAGRYEQYF. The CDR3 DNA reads TGTGCCAGCAGTTTACTAGCGGGAAGATACGAGCAGTACTTC.

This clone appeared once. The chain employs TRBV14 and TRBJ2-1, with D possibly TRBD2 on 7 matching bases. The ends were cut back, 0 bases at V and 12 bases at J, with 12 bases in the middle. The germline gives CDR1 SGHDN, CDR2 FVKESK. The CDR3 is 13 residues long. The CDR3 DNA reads TGTGCCAGCAGCCAAGATAGGGGGGGAACGCAGTTCTTC. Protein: CASSQDRGGTQFF.

CDR3 DNA sequence: TGTGCCAGCAGCTTAGCGGGAGACGGCGAGCAGTACTTC. Translated: CASSLAGDGEQYF. The genes are TRBV7-9 and TRBJ2-7; D may be TRBD2 (5 bases). The CDR3 runs 13 residues. Trimming shortened V by 0 bases and J by 6 bases, and 9 bases separated the two germline ends. Germline lookup yields CDR1 SEHNR and CDR2 FQNEAQ (reference sequence).

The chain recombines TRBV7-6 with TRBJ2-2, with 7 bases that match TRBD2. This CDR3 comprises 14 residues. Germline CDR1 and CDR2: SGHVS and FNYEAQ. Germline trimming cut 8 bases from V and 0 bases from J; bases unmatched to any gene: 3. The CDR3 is CASWGGSNTGELFF. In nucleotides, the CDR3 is TGTGCCAGCTGGGGGGGGTCGAACACCGGGGAGCTGTTTTTT.

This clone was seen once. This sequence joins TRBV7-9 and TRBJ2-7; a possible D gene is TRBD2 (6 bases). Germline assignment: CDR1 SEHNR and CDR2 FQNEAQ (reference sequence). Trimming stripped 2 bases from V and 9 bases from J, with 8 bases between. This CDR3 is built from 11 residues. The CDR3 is CASSLQGGQYF. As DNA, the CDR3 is TGTGCCAGCAGCTTACAGGGAGGGCAGTACTTC.

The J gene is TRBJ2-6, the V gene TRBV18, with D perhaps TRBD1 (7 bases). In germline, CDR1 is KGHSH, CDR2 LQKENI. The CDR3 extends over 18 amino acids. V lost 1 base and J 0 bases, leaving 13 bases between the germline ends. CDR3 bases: TGTGCCAGCTCACCACTATACAGGGGAGGCTCTGGGGCCAACGTCCTGACTTTC. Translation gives CASSPLYRGGSGANVLTF. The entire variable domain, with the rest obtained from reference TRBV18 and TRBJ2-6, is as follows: NAGVMQNPRHLVRRRGQEARLRCSPMKGHSHVYWYRQLPEEGLKFMVYLQKENIIDESGMPKERFSAEFPKEGPSILRIQQVVRGDSAAYFCASSPLYRGGSGANVLTFGAGSRLTVL.

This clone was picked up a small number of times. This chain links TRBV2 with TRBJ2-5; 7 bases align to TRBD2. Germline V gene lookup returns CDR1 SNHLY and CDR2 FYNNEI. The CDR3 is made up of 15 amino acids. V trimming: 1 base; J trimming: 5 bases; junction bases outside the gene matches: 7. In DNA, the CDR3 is TGTGCCAGCAGTGAAGTACTAGCCGGGGGGGAGACCCAGTACTTC. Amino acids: CASSEVLAGGETQYF.

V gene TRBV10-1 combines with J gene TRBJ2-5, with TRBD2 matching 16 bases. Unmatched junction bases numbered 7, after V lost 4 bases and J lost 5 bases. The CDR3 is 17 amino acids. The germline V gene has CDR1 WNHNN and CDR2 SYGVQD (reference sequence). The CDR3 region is CASSAGTSGRASETQYF. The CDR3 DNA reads TGCGCCAGCAGTGCGGGGACTAGCGGGAGGGCCTCGGAGACCCAGTACTTC.